The clone carrying this T cell receptor beta chain was observed at least ten times. Unique molecular identifiers featured in how the TCRbeta library was prepared. TCRdb used MiXCR to reprocess the PCR reads, holding one entry per CDR3 protein. Of fewer than 350,000 distinct CDR3 sequences in the sample, approximately 10% were seen once. This sample is drawn from a study of T-cell reconstitution after alpha-beta-depleted transplantation in children. The germline V and J ends were trimmed by 3 bases and 6 bases, with 14 bases remaining between them. The CDR3 contains 13 residues. CDR1 DFQATT and CDR2 SNEGSKA come from the germline V gene (reference sequence).

The TCR originated in a male patient aged 2 to 9 who had a stem cell transplant for chronic granulomatous disease, so the T cells may come from the graft donor. The material was peripheral blood, obtained 180 days after TCRalphabeta/CD19-depleted stem cell transplant. V gene TRBV20-1 combines with J gene TRBJ1-1; D is uncertain. Written as DNA, the CDR3 is TGCAGTGCTAGCGGTGTGAGGGAGGCTGAAGCTTTCTTT. Residues: CSASGVREAEAFF.